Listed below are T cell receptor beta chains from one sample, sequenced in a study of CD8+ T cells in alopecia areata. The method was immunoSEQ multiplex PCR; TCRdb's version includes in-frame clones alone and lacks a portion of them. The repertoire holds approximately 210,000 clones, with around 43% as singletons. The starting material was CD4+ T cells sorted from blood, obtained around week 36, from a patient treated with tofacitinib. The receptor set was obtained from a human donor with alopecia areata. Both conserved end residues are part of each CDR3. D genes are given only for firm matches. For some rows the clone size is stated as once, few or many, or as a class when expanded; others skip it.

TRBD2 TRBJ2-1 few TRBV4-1 CASSQDLLAGGLSYNEQFF TGCGCCAGCAGCCAAGATTTACTAGCGGGAGGGTTATCCTACAATGAGCAGTTCTTC
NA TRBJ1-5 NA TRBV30 CAWSLQGGNQPQHF TGTGCCTGGAGTCTCCAGGGAGGCAATCAGCCCCAGCATTTT
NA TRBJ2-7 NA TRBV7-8 CASSLDRVSYEQYF TGTGCCAGCAGCTTGGACAGAGTTTCCTACGAGCAGTACTTC
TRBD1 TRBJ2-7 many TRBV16 CASSPPGAGGSYEQYF TGTGCCAGCAGCCCCCCCGGGGCAGGGGGATCGTACGAGCAGTACTTC
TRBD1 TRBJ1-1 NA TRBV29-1 CSVQRDRGENTEAFF TGCAGCGTCCAGCGGGACAGGGGAGAGAACACTGAAGCTTTCTTT
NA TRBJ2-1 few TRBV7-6 CASSSQQGGEQFF TGTGCCAGCAGCTCCCAACAGGGTGGTGAGCAGTTCTTC
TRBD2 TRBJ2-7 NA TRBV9 CASSAGTSRARANYEQYF TGTGCCAGCAGCGCGGGGACTAGCCGGGCTCGGGCAAACTACGAGCAGTACTTC
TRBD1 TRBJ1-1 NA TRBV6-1 CASSRWTGDTEAFF TGTGCCAGCAGCCGATGGACAGGGGACACTGAAGCTTTCTTT
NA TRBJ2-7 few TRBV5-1 CASSLLGDHEQYF TGCGCCAGCAGCTTGTTAGGAGACCACGAGCAGTACTTC
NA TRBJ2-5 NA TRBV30 CAASRIEETQYF TGTGCCGCCAGCCGGATTGAAGAGACCCAGTACTTC
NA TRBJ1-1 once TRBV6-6 CASSYRNTEAFF TGTGCCAGCAGTTACCGTAACACTGAAGCTTTCTTT
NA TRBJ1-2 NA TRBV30 CAWSVSGYTF TGTGCCTGGAGTGTTTCAGGCTACACCTTC
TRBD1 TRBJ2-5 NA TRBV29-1 CSVVPGTGRLRGETQYF TGCAGCGTTGTACCCGGGACAGGGAGACTTCGTGGAGAGACCCAGTACTTC
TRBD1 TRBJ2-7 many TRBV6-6 CASRYGQGGYEQYF TGTGCCAGCAGATACGGACAGGGGGGATACGAGCAGTACTTC
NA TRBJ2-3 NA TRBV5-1 CASSLPEGRGGTQYF TGCGCCAGCAGCTTGCCGGAGGGGCGAGGAGGTACGCAGTATTTT
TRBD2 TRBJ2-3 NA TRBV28 CASKSRRERTDTQYF TGTGCCAGCAAGTCTCGGCGGGAGCGCACAGATACGCAGTATTTT
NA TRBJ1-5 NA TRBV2 CASSDRRLDQPQHF TGTGCCAGCAGTGACAGGCGACTGGATCAGCCCCAGCATTTT
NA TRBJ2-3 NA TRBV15 CATSRVGTQYF TGTGCCACCAGCAGAGTAGGTACGCAGTATTTT
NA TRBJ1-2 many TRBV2 CASSDPRGNYGYTF TGTGCCAGCAGTGACCCCAGGGGTAACTATGGCTACACCTTC
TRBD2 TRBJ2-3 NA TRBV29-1 CSVKTSGTDTQYF TGCAGCGTGAAGACTAGCGGCACAGATACGCAGTATTTT
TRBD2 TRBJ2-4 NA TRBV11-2 CASTVELANQNIQYF TGTGCCAGCACCGTAGAACTAGCGAACCAAAACATTCAGTACTTC
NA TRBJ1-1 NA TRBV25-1 CASSESVVTEAFF TGTGCCAGCAGTGAATCGGTTGTCACTGAAGCTTTCTTT
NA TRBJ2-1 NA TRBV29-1 CSAMEVSVSSRTEQFF TGCAGCGCCATGGAGGTTTCGGTGTCTTCCCGAACTGAGCAGTTCTTC
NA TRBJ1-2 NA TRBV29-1 CSVAGPTSNYGYTF TGCAGCGTGGCGGGGCCTACCTCTAACTATGGCTACACCTTC
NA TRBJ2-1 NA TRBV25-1 CASSLTLNEQFF TGTGCCAGCAGCCTGACCCTCAATGAGCAGTTCTTC
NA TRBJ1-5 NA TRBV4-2 CASSQDYKGGAQHF TGTGCCAGCAGCCAAGACTACAAGGGGGGAGCCCAGCATTTT
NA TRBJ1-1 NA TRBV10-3 CAISGAGTRTEAFF TGTGCCATCAGTGGAGCAGGAACGAGAACTGAAGCTTTCTTT
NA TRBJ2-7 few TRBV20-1 CSARASYEQYF TGCAGTGCTCGGGCTTCCTACGAGCAGTACTTC
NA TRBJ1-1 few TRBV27 CASRTGTVGAEAFF TGTGCCAGCAGAACAGGGACGGTCGGCGCTGAAGCTTTCTTT
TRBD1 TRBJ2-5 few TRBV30 CAWSVGQGARETQYF TGTGCCTGGAGTGTGGGACAGGGGGCACGGGAGACCCAGTACTTC
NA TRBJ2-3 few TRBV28 CASWGAAHKDTQYF TGTGCCAGCTGGGGGGCGGCGCACAAGGATACGCAGTATTTT
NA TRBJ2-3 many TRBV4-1 CASSQAEASTDTQYF TGCGCCAGCAGCCAAGCGGAGGCTAGCACAGATACGCAGTATTTT
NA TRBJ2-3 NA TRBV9 CASSVGGTDTQYF TGTGCCAGCAGCGTGGGGGGCACAGATACGCAGTATTTT
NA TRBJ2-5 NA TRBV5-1 CASSLVAPNQETQYF TGCGCCAGCAGCTTGGTCGCTCCCAACCAAGAGACCCAGTACTTC
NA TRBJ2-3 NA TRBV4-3 CASSQGTGGGFSTDTQYF TGCGCCAGCAGCCAGGGGACAGGCGGGGGATTCAGCACAGATACGCAGTATTTT
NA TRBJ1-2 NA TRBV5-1 CASSRQDRYYGYTF TGCGCCAGCAGCCGACAGGACCGGTACTATGGCTACACCTTC
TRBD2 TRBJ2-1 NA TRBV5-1 CASSLVAGSGNEQFF TGCGCCAGCAGCTTGGTAGCGGGTTCCGGGAATGAGCAGTTCTTC
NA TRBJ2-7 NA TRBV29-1 CSVASSTVGEQYF TGCAGCGTGGCGTCTAGTACAGTCGGCGAGCAGTACTTC
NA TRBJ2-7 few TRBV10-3 CAAGAVKEQYF TGTGCCGCGGGGGCGGTGAAGGAGCAGTACTTC
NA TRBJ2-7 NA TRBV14 CASSQDGAGPSSYEQYF TGTGCCAGCAGCCAAGACGGGGCCGGGCCTAGCTCCTACGAGCAGTACTTC
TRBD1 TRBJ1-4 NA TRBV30 CAWSVFQGVGIEKLFF TGTGCCTGGAGTGTATTTCAGGGGGTCGGCATTGAAAAACTGTTTTTT
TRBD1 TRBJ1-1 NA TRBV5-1 CASSEQGGRNTEAFF TGCGCCAGCAGCGAGCAGGGGGGTCGGAACACTGAAGCTTTCTTT
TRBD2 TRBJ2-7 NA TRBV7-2 CASSRRDGRVPYEQYF TGTGCCAGCAGCCGAAGGGACGGGAGGGTACCCTACGAGCAGTACTTC
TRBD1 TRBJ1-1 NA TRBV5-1 CASSPTDREGYKHAEAFF TGCGCCAGCAGCCCTACGGACAGGGAGGGTTATAAACACGCTGAAGCTTTCTTT
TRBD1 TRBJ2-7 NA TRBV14 CASSQNSQGAYEQYF TGTGCCAGCAGCCAAAATTCACAGGGGGCTTACGAGCAGTACTTC
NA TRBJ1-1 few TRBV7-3 CASSLTTNTEAFF TGTGCCAGCAGCTTAACGACGAACACTGAAGCTTTCTTT
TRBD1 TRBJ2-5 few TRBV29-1 CSGGQSLGETQYF TGCAGCGGGGGACAGTCCCTGGGAGAGACCCAGTACTTC
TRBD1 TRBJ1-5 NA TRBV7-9 CASSLTGGRPQHF TGTGCCAGCAGCCTCACAGGGGGCCGGCCCCAGCATTTT
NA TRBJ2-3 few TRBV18 CASSPSIPDTQYF TGTGCCAGCTCACCATCTATTCCAGATACGCAGTATTTT
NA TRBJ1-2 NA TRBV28 CASTPANYGYTF TGTGCCAGCACCCCAGCAAACTATGGCTACACCTTC
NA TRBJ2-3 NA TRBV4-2 CASSRVSDTQYF TGTGCCAGCAGCAGGGTTTCAGATACGCAGTATTTT
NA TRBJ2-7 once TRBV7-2 CASSPYIGAQEQYF TGTGCCAGCAGCCCCTATATCGGGGCGCAGGAGCAGTACTTC
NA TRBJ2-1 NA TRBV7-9 CASSFPQTGHYNEQFF TGTGCCAGCAGCTTCCCTCAAACAGGGCACTACAATGAGCAGTTCTTC
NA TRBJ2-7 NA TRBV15 CATSRDREGNEQYF TGTGCCACCAGCAGAGATCGGGAAGGGAACGAGCAGTACTTC
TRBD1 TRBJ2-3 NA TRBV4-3 CASSPGQGTDTQYF TGCGCCAGCAGCCCGGGACAGGGCACAGATACGCAGTATTTT